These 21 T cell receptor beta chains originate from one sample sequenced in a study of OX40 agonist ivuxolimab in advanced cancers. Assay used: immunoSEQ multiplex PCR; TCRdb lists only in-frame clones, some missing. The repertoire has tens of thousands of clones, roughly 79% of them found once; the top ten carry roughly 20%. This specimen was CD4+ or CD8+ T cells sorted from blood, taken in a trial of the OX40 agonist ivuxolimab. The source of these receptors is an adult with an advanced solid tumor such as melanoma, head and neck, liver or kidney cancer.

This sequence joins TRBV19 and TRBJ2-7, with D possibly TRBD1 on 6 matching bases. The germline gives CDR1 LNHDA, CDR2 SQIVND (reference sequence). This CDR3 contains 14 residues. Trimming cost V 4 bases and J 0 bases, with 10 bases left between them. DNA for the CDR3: TGTGCCAGTAGTAGTGACAGGACCTCCTACGAGCAGTACTTC. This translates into CASSSDRTSYEQYF.

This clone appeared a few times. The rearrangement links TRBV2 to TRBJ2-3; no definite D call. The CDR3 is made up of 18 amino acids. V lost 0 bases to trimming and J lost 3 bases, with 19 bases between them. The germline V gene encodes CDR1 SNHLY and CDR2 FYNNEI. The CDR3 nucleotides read TGTGCCAGCAGTGAAGCTTCTCTAGGACCGGTTAGGACAGATACGCAGTATTTT. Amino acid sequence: CASSEASLGPVRTDTQYF. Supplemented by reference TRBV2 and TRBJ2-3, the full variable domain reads EPEVTQTPSHQVTQMGQEVILRCVPISNHLYFYWYRQILGQKVEFLVSFYNNEISEKSEIFDDQFSVERPDGSNFTLKIRSTKLEDSAMYFCASSEASLGPVRTDTQYFGPGTRLTVL.

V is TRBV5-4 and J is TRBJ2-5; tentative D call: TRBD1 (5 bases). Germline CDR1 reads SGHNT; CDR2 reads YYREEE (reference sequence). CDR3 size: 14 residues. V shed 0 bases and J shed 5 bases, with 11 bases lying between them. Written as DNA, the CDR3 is TGTGCCAGCAGCTTGGCTCCTCCAGGGGAGACCCAGTACTTC. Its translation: CASSLAPPGETQYF. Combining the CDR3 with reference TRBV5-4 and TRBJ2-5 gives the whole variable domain ETGVTQSPTHLIKTRGQQVTLRCSSQSGHNTVSWYQQALGQGPQFIFQYYREEENGRGNFPPRFSGLQFPNYSSELNVNALELDDSALYLCASSLAPPGETQYFGPGTRLLVL.

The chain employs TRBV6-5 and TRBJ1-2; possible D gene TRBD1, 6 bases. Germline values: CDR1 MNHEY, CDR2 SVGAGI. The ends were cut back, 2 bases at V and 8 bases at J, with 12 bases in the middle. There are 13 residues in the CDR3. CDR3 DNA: TGTGCCAGCAGTTACAACAGGGTTCGCGGCTACACCTTC. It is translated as CASSYNRVRGYTF.

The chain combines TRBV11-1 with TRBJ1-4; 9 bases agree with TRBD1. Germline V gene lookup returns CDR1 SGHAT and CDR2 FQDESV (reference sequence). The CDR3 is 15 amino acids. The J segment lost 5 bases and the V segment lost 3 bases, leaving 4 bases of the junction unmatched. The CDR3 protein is CASSFHGTGNEKLFF. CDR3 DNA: TGTGCCAGCAGCTTTCACGGGACAGGGAATGAAAAACTGTTTTTT. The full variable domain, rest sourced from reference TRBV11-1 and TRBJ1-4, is EAEVAQSPRYKITEKSQAVAFWCDPISGHATLYWYRQILGQGPELLVQFQDESVVDDSQLPKDRFSAERLKGVDSTLKIQPAELGDSAMYLCASSFHGTGNEKLFFGSGTQLSVL.

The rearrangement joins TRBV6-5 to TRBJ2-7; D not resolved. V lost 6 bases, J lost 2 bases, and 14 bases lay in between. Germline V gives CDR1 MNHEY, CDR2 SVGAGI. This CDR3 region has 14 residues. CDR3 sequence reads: CASSAPRAPYEQYF. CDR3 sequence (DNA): TGTGCCAGCAGCGCCCCCCGGGCCCCCTACGAGCAGTACTTC.

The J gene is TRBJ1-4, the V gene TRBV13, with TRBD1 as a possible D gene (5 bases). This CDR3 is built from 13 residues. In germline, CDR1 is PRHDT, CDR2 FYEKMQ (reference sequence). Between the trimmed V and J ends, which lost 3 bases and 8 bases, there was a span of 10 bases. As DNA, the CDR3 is TGTGCCAGCAGCTTGATGAAGGGGGAAAAACTGTTTTTT. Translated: CASSLMKGEKLFF.

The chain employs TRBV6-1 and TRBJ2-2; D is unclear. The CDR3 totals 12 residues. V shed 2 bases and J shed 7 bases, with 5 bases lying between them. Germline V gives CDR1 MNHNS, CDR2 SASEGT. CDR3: CASSELVGELFF. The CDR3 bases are TGTGCCAGCAGTGAACTCGTCGGGGAGCTGTTTTTT.

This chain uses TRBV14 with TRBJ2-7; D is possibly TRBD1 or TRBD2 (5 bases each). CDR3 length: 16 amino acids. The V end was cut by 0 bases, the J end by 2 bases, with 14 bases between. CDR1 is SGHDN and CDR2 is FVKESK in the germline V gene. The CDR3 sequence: CASSQEARDPPYEQYF. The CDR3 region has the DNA TGTGCCAGCAGCCAAGAGGCCCGGGACCCGCCCTACGAGCAGTACTTC. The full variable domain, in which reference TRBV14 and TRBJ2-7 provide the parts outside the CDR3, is EAGVTQFPSHSVIEKGQTVTLRCDPISGHDNLYWYRRVMGKEIKFLLHFVKESKQDESGMPNNRFLAERTGGTYSTLKVQPAELEDSGVYFCASSQEARDPPYEQYFGPGTRLTVT.

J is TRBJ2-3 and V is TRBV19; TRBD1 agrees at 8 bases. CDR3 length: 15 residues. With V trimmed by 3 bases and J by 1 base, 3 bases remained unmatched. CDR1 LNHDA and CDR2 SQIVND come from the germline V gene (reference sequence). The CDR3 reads CASSIGTGRTDTQYF. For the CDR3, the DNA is TGTGCCAGTAGTATCGGGACAGGACGCACAGATACGCAGTATTTT.

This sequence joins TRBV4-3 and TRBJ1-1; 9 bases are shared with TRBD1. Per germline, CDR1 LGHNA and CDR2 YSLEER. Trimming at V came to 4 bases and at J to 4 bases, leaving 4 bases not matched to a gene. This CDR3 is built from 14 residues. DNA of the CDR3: TGCGCCAGCAGCCCCGGACAGGGGACCACTGAAGCTTTCTTT. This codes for CASSPGQGTTEAFF.

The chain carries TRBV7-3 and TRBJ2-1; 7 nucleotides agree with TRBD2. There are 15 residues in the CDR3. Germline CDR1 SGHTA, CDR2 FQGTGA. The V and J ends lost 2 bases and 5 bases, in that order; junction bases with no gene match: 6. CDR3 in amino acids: CASSLGLGSNNEQFF. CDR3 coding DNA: TGTGCCAGCAGCTTAGGACTAGGTTCAAACAATGAGCAGTTCTTC.

CDR3 coding DNA: TGTGCCAGCAGCTTCCTATCCGGGGATTATCAGCCCCAGCATTTT. This encodes CASSFLSGDYQPQHF. The genes are TRBV5-6 and TRBJ1-5, with D uncertain. The germline CDR1 and CDR2 sequences are SGHDT and YYEEEE. This CDR3 spans 15 amino acids. Trimming shortened V by 2 bases and J by 5 bases, and 14 bases separated the two germline ends.

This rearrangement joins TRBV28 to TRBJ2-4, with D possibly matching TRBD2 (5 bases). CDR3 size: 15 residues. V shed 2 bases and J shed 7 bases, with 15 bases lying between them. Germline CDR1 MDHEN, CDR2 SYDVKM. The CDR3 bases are TGTGCCAGCAGTTTAACGGGGTCGGGTTGGAACATTCAGTACTTC. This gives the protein CASSLTGSGWNIQYF.

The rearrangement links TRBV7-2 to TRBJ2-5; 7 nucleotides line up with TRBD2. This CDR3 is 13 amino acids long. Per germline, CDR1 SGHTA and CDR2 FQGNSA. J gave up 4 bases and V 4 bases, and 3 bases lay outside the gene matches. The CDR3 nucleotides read TGTGCCAGCAGCTCGGGACTATTAGAGACCCAGTACTTC. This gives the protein CASSSGLLETQYF. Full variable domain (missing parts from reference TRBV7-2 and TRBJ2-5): GAGVSQSPSNKVTEKGKDVELRCDPISGHTALYWYRQSLGQGLEFLIYFQGNSAPDKSGLPSDRFSAERTGGSVSTLTIQRTQQEDSAVYLCASSSGLLETQYFGPGTRLLVL.

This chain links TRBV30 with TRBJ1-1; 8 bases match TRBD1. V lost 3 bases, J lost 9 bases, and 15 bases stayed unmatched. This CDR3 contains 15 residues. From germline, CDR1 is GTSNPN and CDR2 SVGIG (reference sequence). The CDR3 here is CAWRDPGQASSQAFF. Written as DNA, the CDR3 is TGTGCCTGGAGGGATCCGGGACAGGCGTCTTCTCAAGCTTTCTTT.

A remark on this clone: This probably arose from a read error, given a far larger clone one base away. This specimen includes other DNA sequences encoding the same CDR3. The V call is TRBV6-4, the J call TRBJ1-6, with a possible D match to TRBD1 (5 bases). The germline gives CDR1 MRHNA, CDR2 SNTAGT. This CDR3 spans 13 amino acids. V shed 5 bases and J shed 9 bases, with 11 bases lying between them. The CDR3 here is CASSYQGSSPLHF. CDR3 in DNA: TGTGCCAGCAGTTACCAGGGCAGTTCACCCCTCCACTTT.

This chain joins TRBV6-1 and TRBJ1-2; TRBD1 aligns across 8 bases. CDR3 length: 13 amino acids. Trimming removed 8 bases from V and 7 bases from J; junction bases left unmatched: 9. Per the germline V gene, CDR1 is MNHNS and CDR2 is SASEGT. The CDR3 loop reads CASVKDRASGYTF. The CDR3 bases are TGTGCCAGCGTGAAGGACAGGGCTTCTGGCTACACCTTC.

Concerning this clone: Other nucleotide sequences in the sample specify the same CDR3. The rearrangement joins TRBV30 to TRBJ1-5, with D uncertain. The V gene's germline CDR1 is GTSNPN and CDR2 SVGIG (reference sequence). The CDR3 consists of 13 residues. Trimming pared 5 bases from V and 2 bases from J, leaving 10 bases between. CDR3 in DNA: TGTGCCTGGTCTTCGGGTGGCAATCAGCCCCAGCATTTT. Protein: CAWSSGGNQPQHF.

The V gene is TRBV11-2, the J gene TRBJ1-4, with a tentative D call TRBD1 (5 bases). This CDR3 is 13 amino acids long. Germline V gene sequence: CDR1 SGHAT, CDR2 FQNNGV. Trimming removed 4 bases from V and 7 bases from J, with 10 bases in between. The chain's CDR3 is CASSSGTLEKLFF. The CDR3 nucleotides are TGTGCCAGCAGCTCCGGGACGCTTGAAAAACTGTTTTTT.

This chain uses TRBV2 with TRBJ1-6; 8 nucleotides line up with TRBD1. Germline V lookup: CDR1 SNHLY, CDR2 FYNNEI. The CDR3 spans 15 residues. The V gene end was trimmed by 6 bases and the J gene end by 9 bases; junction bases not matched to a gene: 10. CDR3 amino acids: CASRATGARASPLHF. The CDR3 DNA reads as TGTGCCAGCAGGGCGACAGGGGCGAGAGCTTCACCCCTCCACTTT.